This TCR beta chain was identified during a study of blood T cells in healthy people across ages. The study's findings and limits: Versus aged donors, long-lived donors had higher diversity and more naive CD4+ cells. Researchers said unsorted PBMCs prevented a conclusive naive versus antigen-experienced comparison.

Turning to this clonotype: Antigen: not known. This may be a read error, as it is one base from a much larger clone.

PCR was performed a second time for roughly 7 to 11 cycles using a sample-barcoded 5' primer and a J-beta primer mix. Carrying 12 random nucleotides, a template-switch adaptor labeled each individual cDNA molecule. TCRdb recomputed calls from the 5' RACE reads with MiXCR, one row per CDR3 protein. The data hold about 780,000 distinct CDR3 sequences, with about 46% observed a single time. Sequencing was done on a sample of blood. The receptor was isolated from an older man in good health.

The CDR3 coding sequence is TGTGCCAGCAGTCCCCAAATTACTTCAGTTGAGCAGTACTTC. Encoded protein: CASSPQITSVEQYF. The chain employs TRBV28 and TRBJ2-7; D remains unclear. The CDR3 has 14 residues. Germline V gene sequence: CDR1 MDHEN, CDR2 SYDVKM. V lost 5 bases, J lost 7 bases, and 18 bases lay in between.